These T cell receptor beta chains were read from a single sample in a study of glioma-infiltrating T cells. TCRdb recomputed calls from the multiplex PCR reads with MiXCR, one row per CDR3 protein. The profile shows over 100,000 distinct CDR3 sequences, 25% to 30% of them singletons. Material: glioma tissue, nonneoplastic brain tissue, or PBMCs (not recorded which). Receptors originate from a human donor with low-grade glioma or glioblastoma, undergoing nonglioma brain surgery, or in good health (not recorded which). Both conserved end residues are part of each CDR3.

TRBV2,15,TRBJ2-5,CASSERTALAETQYF
TRBV6-1,13,TRBJ2-7,CASSEAPYSQQYF
TRBV20-1,15,TRBJ1-6,CSARDPDRGNSPLHF
TRBV4-1,12,TRBJ2-5,CASSQRGETQYF
TRBV7-2,13,TRBJ2-1,CASSRSSYNEQFF
TRBV6-1,16,TRBJ2-1,CASRSVASGSYNEQFF
TRBV19,16,TRBJ2-1,CASSIGPGGARDEQFF
TRBV6-1,14,TRBJ1-5,CASSVEGANQPQQF
TRBV28,15,TRBJ2-3,CASPPAGLALDTQYF
TRBV9,14,TRBJ1-1,CASSALEMNTEAFF
TRBV12-3/TRBV12-4,16,TRBJ1-1,CASSLIGPGQGSEAFF
TRBV19,15,TRBJ2-7,CASSRGTGMSYEQYF
TRBV9,14,TRBJ1-2,CASSVGQGSYGYTF
TRBV7-2,15,TRBJ2-7,CASSFSSTGGFEQYF
TRBV6-2/TRBV6-3,12,TRBJ1-1,CASSRRTAEAFF
TRBV7-4,15,TRBJ1-5,CASSLHGHSNQPQHF
TRBV7-2,14,TRBJ1-1,CASSRQATNTEAFF
TRBV7-9,15,TRBJ1-5,CASSLAIGNNQPQHF
TRBV18,17,TRBJ2-7,CASSPPRALAASYEQYF
TRBV11-3,14,TRBJ1-1,CASSFQGSNTEAFF
TRBV24-1,14,TRBJ2-5,CATSDWGRSETQYF
TRBV28,16,TRBJ1-6,CASNPLTGVYNSPLHF
TRBV6-2/TRBV6-3,15,TRBJ2-1,CASSPSGGGGNEQFF
TRBV6-2/TRBV6-3,12,TRBJ1-2,CASSLRGGGQTF
TRBV14,15,TRBJ2-1,CASSPYRTAYNEQFF
TRBV12-3/TRBV12-4,15,TRBJ1-5,CASSLRAGGDQPQHF
TRBV7-9,16,TRBJ1-1,CASSNLGGRSNTEAFF
TRBV20-1,14,TRBJ2-7,CSAAGTSGIYEQYF
TRBV3-1,15,TRBJ1-5,CASSQGLRDNQPQHF
TRBV2,13,TRBJ2-1,CASSQDRGDEQFF
TRBV25-1,11,TRBJ2-1,CASSEYNEQFF
TRBV7-2,15,TRBJ2-1,CASSLGGRGYNEQFF
TRBV27,14,TRBJ1-1,CASSRDMRNTEAFF
TRBV4-2,15,TRBJ2-7,CASSQVSGSPSEQYF
TRBV4-2,18,TRBJ2-1,CASSQVASGSSPYNEQFF
TRBV5-5,14,TRBJ2-3,CASSSYTSTDTQYF
TRBV12-3/TRBV12-4,15,TRBJ2-1,CASSLVRKPYNEQFF
TRBV6-1,17,TRBJ2-1,CASSEWAGGRSYNEQFF
TRBV11-2,13,TRBJ2-1,CASSRDRVAEQFF
TRBV11-3,14,TRBJ2-5,CASSPNSLQETQYF
TRBV5-1,11,TRBJ2-1,CASRGYNEQFF
TRBV20-1,13,TRBJ2-4,CSARDFRVDIQYF
TRBV10-3,12,TRBJ2-7,CAISAGGDEQYF
TRBV11-2,15,TRBJ2-7,CASSLDLQGAGEQYF
TRBV7-2,16,TRBJ2-3,CASSLAYRGLANTQYF
TRBV6-2/TRBV6-3,14,TRBJ2-2,CASSYSGKAGELFF
TRBV29-1,12,TRBJ2-5,CSAQPNTETQYF
TRBV6-2/TRBV6-3,16,TRBJ2-7,CASSYSEYPGGYEQYF
TRBV7-2,16,TRBJ2-7,CASSLDRDRGRLEQYF
TRBV28,13,TRBJ1-5,CASIVQGNQPQHF
TRBV29-1,15,TRBJ2-7,CSVEGGVRPNYEQYF
TRBV7-2,14,TRBJ2-5,CASSLYGAQETQYF
TRBV27,16,TRBJ1-2,CASSARLLTDNYGYTF
TRBV29-1,14,TRBJ2-7,CSALTSGSSYEQYF
TRBV6-2/TRBV6-3,11,TRBJ1-1,CASSQTREAFF
TRBV7-3,16,TRBJ2-5,CASSAAGQGLQETQYF